This TCR beta chain was documented in a study of T-cell memory formation after mild COVID-19. On the study more broadly: The TCR clusters were mostly specific to one donor.

TCRdb used MiXCR to reprocess the 5' RACE reads, holding one entry per CDR3 protein. The sample holds about 430,000 distinct CDR3 sequences, 20% to 25% seen once. CDR3 length equals 15 residues. Germline CDR1 reads MNHEY; CDR2 reads SVGEGT. The junction had 9 bases not matched to a gene; V was cut back by 2 bases and J by 8 bases. Whole-study results and caveats: SARS-CoV-2 specificity of second-wave clones peaking day 37 was unconfirmed.

As for this clonotype: Its matching antigen is unknown.

The sequenced sample consisted of PBMCs or a T cell subset sorted from them (not recorded which). This clonotype originated in an adult woman who had mild COVID-19 (a few samples of this study predate the infection). Cell type and time point are not known. V is TRBV6-2 or TRBV6-3 and J is TRBJ2-1; 7 bases fit TRBD1. The CDR3 nucleotides are TGTGCCAGCAGTTACGGTCCTAAGGGGGCGTATGAGCAGTTCTTC. Residues: CASSYGPKGAYEQFF.